Listed below are T cell receptor beta chains from one sample, sequenced in a study of T cell responses to AZD1222 COVID-19 vaccine. Repertoires were generated with immunoSEQ multiplex PCR, while TCRdb's copy carries only in-frame clones and drops some. The sample carries about 100,000 clones, about 89% recorded once. Sample: peripheral blood, taken 28 days after the second AZD1222 dose. The receptor set was obtained from an adult who received the AZD1222 COVID-19 vaccine. Both conserved end residues are part of each CDR3. The D gene is left open where the match is weak. Clone sizes are given selectively: once, few, many, or a class where the clone is expanded.

TRBJ1-5	-	-	TRBV2	TGTGCCAGCAAAGGGGATGGTCTGAAGCCCCAGCATTTT	CASKGDGLKPQHF
TRBJ2-3	-	TRBD1	TRBV28	TGTGCCAGCAGTGCAACAGGGGCCACAGATACGCAGTATTTT	CASSATGATDTQYF
TRBJ1-4	once	-	TRBV6-4	TGTGCCAGCAGTGGCCGGAGTGGCTGGTTTAATGAAAAACTGTTTTTT	CASSGRSGWFNEKLFF
TRBJ2-7	-	-	TRBV20-1	TGCAGTGCTAGTCCGCTAACCTACGAGCAGTACTTC	CSASPLTYEQYF
TRBJ2-7	many	-	TRBV27	TGTGCCAGCAGTTTAAGGGGCTCCACCTACGAGCAGTACTTC	CASSLRGSTYEQYF
TRBJ2-7	-	TRBD2	TRBV29-1	TGCAGCGTTGATGCGGGAGGGGTGGGGTACGAGCAGTACTTC	CSVDAGGVGYEQYF
TRBJ2-2	many	TRBD1	TRBV2	TGTGCCAGCAGGGGACAGGGGTTGATCGGGGAGCTGTTTTTT	CASRGQGLIGELFF
TRBJ1-5	-	TRBD1	TRBV25-1	TGTGCCAGCAGTGGGACAGGGTCTAGTCAGCCCCAGCATTTT	CASSGTGSSQPQHF
TRBJ2-1	-	-	TRBV20-1	TGCAGTGCTAGAGTCCAGGGAGGGCAGTTCTTC	CSARVQGGQFF
TRBJ1-4	-	TRBD1	TRBV18	TGTGCCAGCTCATTCGGGACAGGGTTTGAAAAACTGTTTTTT	CASSFGTGFEKLFF
TRBJ1-2	-	TRBD1	TRBV6-1	TGTGCCAGCAGTGAGAGAATGGGGACAGGCTATGGCTACACCTTC	CASSERMGTGYGYTF
TRBJ1-2	-	-	TRBV20-1	TGCAGTGCTAGTAAAGATACTAACTATGGCTACACCTTC	CSASKDTNYGYTF
TRBJ1-3	-	TRBD1	TRBV19	TGTGCCAGTAGTACCTGGCGACAGGGGATTGGAAACACCATATATTTT	CASSTWRQGIGNTIYF
TRBJ1-2	-	-	TRBV3-1/TRBV3-2	TGTGCCAGCAGCCAAGAGACGGGCTACACCTTC	CASSQETGYTF
TRBJ2-4	-	-	TRBV28	TGTGCCAGCAGTTCCTTCAAAAACATTCAGTACTTC	CASSSFKNIQYF
TRBJ2-6	-	TRBD1	TRBV7-2	TGTGCCAGCAGTGTTTCGACAGGGTCTGGGGCCAACGTCCTGACTTTC	CASSVSTGSGANVLTF
TRBJ1-1	-	-	TRBV6-5	TGTGCCAGCAGTTACTCTTCGTACCCCTTACAGGGCGAAGCTTTCTTT	CASSYSSYPLQGEAFF
TRBJ2-2	-	-	TRBV6-4	TGTGCCAGCAGTGACAGGAGCGGGTTCAACACCGGGGAGCTGTTTTTT	CASSDRSGFNTGELFF
TRBJ2-7	-	-	TRBV5-1	TGCGCCAGCAGGGACTTAAACTACGAGCAGTACTTC	CASRDLNYEQYF
TRBJ2-7	-	-	TRBV10-3	TGTGCCATCAGTGATCCCGGGGGGCACAGGTACGAGCAGTACTTC	CAISDPGGHRYEQYF
TRBJ1-4	-	-	TRBV5-1	TGCGCCAGCAGCTTGGGTCTCAGGGGAGCTAATGAAAAACTGTTTTTT	CASSLGLRGANEKLFF
TRBJ2-7	many	TRBD2	TRBV19	TGTGCCAGTAGTACCGGGACTAGCGGGGACTACGAGCAGTACTTC	CASSTGTSGDYEQYF
TRBJ2-5	-	TRBD2	TRBV7-2	TGTGCCAGCAGCCTCCCTCTAGCGGGAGGGGAGACCCAGTACTTC	CASSLPLAGGETQYF
TRBJ1-4	-	-	TRBV28	TGTGCCAGCAGTTCACAGGGTTGGGGCATGGCTAATGAAAAACTGTTTTTT	CASSSQGWGMANEKLFF
TRBJ1-2	-	-	TRBV2	TGTGCCAGCAGTGAATGGGGACCCGTGGGCTACACCTTC	CASSEWGPVGYTF
TRBJ1-1	-	-	TRBV5-1	TGCGCCAGCAGCCCCGGTGGGGGGTACACTGAAGCTTTCTTT	CASSPGGGYTEAFF
TRBJ1-5	-	-	TRBV28	TGTGCCAGCAGATACAGCGAAAATCAGCCCCAGCATTTT	CASRYSENQPQHF
TRBJ2-1	-	-	TRBV2	TGTGCCAGCAGTGAAATAGGTCTACTAGTCAATAGGCTCTTC	CASSEIGLLVNRLF
TRBJ1-4	-	-	TRBV2	TGTGCCAGCAGTGAACTCTGGGAGGGGCAGATTTTT	CASSELWEGQIF